This TCR beta chain was found in a study of blood T cell repertoires in COVID-19. Study details: COVID-19 samples from acute and convalescent phases originated in the United States, Italy and Spain. The analysed material was cDNA or gDNA that came from T cells, B-cell-depleted T cells, or PBMCs.

Germline V gene lookup returns CDR1 SGHTA and CDR2 FQGNSA. The CDR3 extends over 15 amino acids. V was clipped by 0 bases and J by 1 base, with 9 bases between them. Per the authors' pipeline: From reference gene primer amplification, estimates of nucleated cell counts were derived. The protocol was immunoSEQ multiplex PCR, while the TCRdb copy is restricted to in-frame clones and leaves out a portion. V, J and clone size were drawn from that table, and D and trimming were deduced from the DNA. The sample contains tens of thousands of clones, roughly 80% of which appear only once. What was sequenced was peripheral blood. This TCR came from a man aged 45 to 65 with acute or convalescent COVID-19. The chain recombines TRBV7-2 with TRBJ1-1; D call uncertain. The CDR3 DNA reads TGTGCCAGCAGCTTAGCGGTCCTGAGGAACACTGAAGCTTTCTTT. It yields the protein CASSLAVLRNTEAFF.